The present T cell receptor (beta chain) was sequenced within a study of blood T cell repertoires in COVID-19. This table comes from immunoSEQ multiplex PCR, and its TCRdb copy is limited to in-frame clones, with some not included. The data show more than 200,000 clones, around 80% seen once. CDR3 size: 11 residues. Germline lookup yields CDR1 MNHEY and CDR2 SVGEGT. The V and J ends lost 6 bases and 4 bases respectively, with 7 bases between them. This clone was detected once. This clonotype was obtained from a woman older than 75 with acute or convalescent COVID-19. Sequencing input: peripheral blood. The chain has TRBV6-2 or TRBV6-3 and TRBJ2-7; D gene uncertain. The CDR3 sequence is CASSLLYEQYF. In DNA, the CDR3 is TGTGCCAGCAGCCTTTTATACGAGCAGTACTTC.